Included here is one T cell receptor (beta chain) sequence, with context. The antigen is not known. These data come from a study of response to subunit inactivated influenza vaccine. Study-wide findings and caveats: That few new T cells are recruited by each seasonal influenza vaccination was the authors' suggestion.

Germline values: CDR1 KGHSH, CDR2 LQKENI. Trimming left V 5 bases short and J 7 bases short, with 17 bases between. This CDR3 has 14 residues. From the RT-PCR reads, TCRdb called clonotypes with MiXCR, one entry per CDR3 protein. The top ten hold approximately 2% of the sample, which has about 480,000 distinct CDR3 sequences, about 25% seen once. The TCR sequence derives from a man in his forties or fifties who received an inactivated influenza vaccine. The gene calls are TRBV18 and TRBJ1-1, with D perhaps TRBD1 (5 bases). The sequencing here drew on CD4+ T cells sorted from PBMCs, taken around 5 days after vaccination. CDR3 DNA sequence: TGTGCCAGCTCAACGCTCTACCTTGGGGGTGAAGCTTTCTTT. Encoded protein: CASSTLYLGGEAFF.